Sequencing of this T cell receptor (beta chain) was carried out in a study of T cells in localized non-small cell lung cancer. Whole-study results and caveats: For the top 100 tumor clones, a median approximately 61 also appeared in adjacent lung. A single tumor region was sequenced, leaving heterogeneity possible. Adjacent uninvolved lung tissue had the highest T cell clonality, exceeding tumor. An association was observed between higher blood T cell density and longer overall survival.

With respect to this clone: As yet, its antigen is unknown.

The germline gives CDR1 SGHDN, CDR2 FVKESK. The V end was cut by 1 base, the J end by 8 bases, with 11 bases between. The CDR3 consists of 13 residues. Method: immunoSEQ multiplex PCR; TCRdb's copy keeps in-frame clones and lacks some. Counted here are approximately 80,000 clones, around 81% occurring once; the ten biggest clones make up approximately 9.6%. The chain is built from TRBV14 and TRBJ1-2; D is ambiguous. Sample: peripheral blood, taken before any cancer treatment. The sequence was collected from a female donor at least 60 years old with stage I lung adenocarcinoma. The CDR3 loop is CASSQVLDRGYTF. The CDR3 DNA follows: TGTGCCAGCAGCCAAGTTTTAGATCGGGGCTACACCTTC.